This entry features one TCR beta chain sequence. The antigen is unknown. A history of autoimmune disease or systemic immunosuppression excluded patients. V lost 7 bases and J lost 2, with 15 bases in between. CDR3 length: 15 amino acids. Germline-derived CDR1 and CDR2 are LNHDA and SQIVND (reference sequence). TCRdb keeps only in-frame clones here, not all; method: immunoSEQ multiplex PCR. The sample has roughly 65,000 clones, 91% seen once. This specimen belongs to a study of OX40 agonist ivuxolimab in advanced cancers. Findings and limits, study-wide: Researchers report that CD8+ T cells had, on average, more expanded clones than CD4+. Clonal expansion in partial responders at 0.1-3.0 mg/kg ranked among the lowest. Some nonresponders also had low normalized T-cell clonal expansion.

The origin of this receptor is an adult with an advanced solid tumor such as melanoma, head and neck, liver or kidney cancer. Sequencing was performed on CD4+ or CD8+ T cells sorted from blood, taken in a trial of the OX40 agonist ivuxolimab. The rearrangement uses TRBV19 and TRBJ1-5; TRBD1 might be the D (5 bases). This CDR3 is CASTPGPGGNQPQHF. The CDR3 region has the DNA TGTGCCAGTACCCCGGGGCCGGGGGGCAATCAGCCCCAGCATTTT. Based on the CDR3 plus reference TRBV19 and TRBJ1-5, the full variable domain is DGGITQSPKYLFRKEGQNVTLSCEQNLNHDAMYWYRQDPGQGLRLIYYSQIVNDFQKGDIAEGYSVSREKKESFPLTVTSAQKNPTAFYLCASTPGPGGNQPQHFGDGTRLSIL.